The present TCR beta chain was sequenced within a study of blood T cell repertoires in COVID-19. The table came from immunoSEQ multiplex PCR; TCRdb's copy has only in-frame clones and leaves some out. The table has fewer than 200,000 clones, approximately 85% seen once. This clonotype originated in a woman aged 55-69 years with COVID-19, enrolled during active disease. The sample comprised peripheral blood.

CDR3 loop: CASNPGTGDRTDTQYF. In DNA, the CDR3 is TGTGCCAGCAACCCAGGGACAGGGGACCGAACAGATACGCAGTATTTT. V gene TRBV7-2 combines with J gene TRBJ2-3, with TRBD1 matching 10 bases. The CDR3 contains 16 residues. V trimming: 7 bases; J trimming: 3 bases; junction bases outside the gene matches: 10. CDR1 is SGHTA, CDR2 FQGNSA, per germline.